These T cell receptor beta chains were read from a single sample in a study of T-cell memory formation after mild COVID-19. MiXCR, run by TCRdb on the 5' RACE reads, gives a single entry per CDR3 protein. The sample lists about 180,000 distinct CDR3 sequences, around 18% occurring once. The sequencing sample was made of PBMCs or a T cell subset sorted from them (not recorded which). These TCRs come from a man aged 18 to 29 who had mild COVID-19 (a few samples of this study predate the infection). Cell type and time point are not known. Each CDR3 is given with its conserved first and last residue. A D gene is named only where the DNA matches it firmly. Size is stated for part of the rows, as once, few or many counts, or as a class when the clone is expanded.

d_call clone_size j_call v_call cdr3_aa cdr3_nt
TRBD1 once TRBJ2-3 TRBV5-1 CASSWGGQGGDTQYF TGCGCCAGCAGCTGGGGAGGACAGGGAGGAGATACGCAGTATTTT
- - TRBJ2-2 TRBV5-1 CASSPRGGTGELFF TGCGCCAGCAGCCCCAGGGGCGGCACCGGGGAGCTGTTTTTT
- - TRBJ1-2 TRBV9 CASSVAHYGYTF TGTGCCAGCAGCGTAGCCCATTATGGCTACACCTTC
- - TRBJ2-3 TRBV9 CASSTHFGDTQYF TGTGCCAGCAGCACTCATTTCGGGGATACGCAGTATTTT
- - TRBJ1-1 TRBV10-3 CAISEARGEAFF TGTGCCATCAGTGAAGCGCGGGGTGAAGCTTTCTTT
- - TRBJ2-1 TRBV7-3 CASRGRSNEQFF TGTGCCAGTAGGGGGAGGAGCAATGAGCAGTTCTTC
- - TRBJ2-1 TRBV9 CASSVRTGEQFF TGTGCCAGCAGCGTTCGGACCGGAGAGCAGTTCTTC
- - TRBJ1-5 TRBV7-2 CASSLVLWGSFNQPQHF TGTGCCAGCAGCTTGGTGCTCTGGGGAAGTTTCAATCAGCCCCAGCATTTT
- - TRBJ2-1 TRBV9 CASSVPGAGAYNEQFF TGTGCCAGCAGCGTCCCCGGGGCAGGCGCCTACAATGAGCAGTTCTTC
- few TRBJ2-5 TRBV7-2 CASSQTAGTQYF TGTGCCAGCAGCCAGACCGCCGGGACCCAGTACTTC
TRBD2 - TRBJ2-5 TRBV15 CATQPSGGAQETQYF TGTGCCACCCAACCGAGCGGGGGGGCCCAGGAGACCCAGTACTTC
- medium-sized TRBJ2-5 TRBV7-2 CASSLMVAGETQYF TGTGCCAGCAGCTTAATGGTGGCGGGGGAGACCCAGTACTTC
- many TRBJ2-1 TRBV10-3 CAIKGYNEQFF TGTGCCATAAAGGGATACAATGAGCAGTTCTTC
- - TRBJ2-5 TRBV7-9 CASNLESKGTQYF TGTGCCAGCAACCTCGAGTCGAAAGGGACCCAGTACTTC
- few TRBJ2-1 TRBV6-5 CASIGTSYNEQFF TGTGCCAGCATTGGGACAAGTTACAATGAGCAGTTCTTC
- - TRBJ2-7 TRBV6-5 CASSNPGLEQYF TGTGCCAGCAGTAACCCGGGACTGGAGCAGTACTTC
- few TRBJ2-3 TRBV9 CASSGGATDTQYF TGTGCCAGCAGCGGGGGGGCCACAGATACGCAGTATTTT
- few TRBJ1-4 TRBV6-2/TRBV6-3 CASSPPRGLNEKLFF TGTGCCAGCAGTCCACCCCGGGGCCTCAATGAAAAACTGTTTTTT
- - TRBJ2-3 TRBV7-9 CASSFRHGKLNTQYF TGTGCCAGCAGCTTCAGACACGGGAAGTTGAATACGCAGTATTTT
- - TRBJ2-3 TRBV5-6 CASSQLGSTDTQYF TGTGCCAGCAGCCAACTGGGGAGCACAGATACGCAGTATTTT
- few TRBJ2-2 TRBV7-2 CASSLAPLGQTGELFF TGTGCCAGCAGCTTAGCACCGCTCGGACAGACCGGGGAGCTGTTTTTT
- - TRBJ2-2 TRBV7-2 CASTLGQTGELFF TGTGCCAGCACCCTAGGGCAGACCGGGGAGCTGTTTTTT
TRBD2 - TRBJ2-1 TRBV29-1 CSVVAGGINEQFF TGCAGCGTTGTCGCGGGGGGAATCAATGAGCAGTTCTTC
- few TRBJ2-3 TRBV18 CASSPETNTDTQYF TGTGCCAGCTCACCTGAGACGAACACAGATACGCAGTATTTT
- - TRBJ1-1 TRBV29-1 CSVAPGFGNTEAFF TGCAGCGTCGCGCCCGGTTTTGGGAACACTGAAGCTTTCTTT
- - TRBJ2-5 TRBV4-3 CASSQDRRASPPQYF TGCGCCAGCAGCCAAGACCGCCGGGCGTCTCCTCCCCAGTACTTC
- few TRBJ2-3 TRBV29-1 CSSQRVSTDTQYF TGCAGCTCACAAAGGGTCTCCACAGATACGCAGTATTTT
TRBD1 - TRBJ2-2 TRBV4-3 CASSQDFPGGTGELFF TGCGCCAGCAGCCAAGATTTTCCAGGGGGCACCGGGGAGCTGTTTTTT
- few TRBJ1-2 TRBV14 CASSQGRDTYF TGTGCCAGCAGCCAAGGACGCGACACTTACTTC